Presented here are 6 T cell receptor beta chains from one specimen sequenced in a study of CD8+CD57+ T cells in acquired aplastic anemia listed by TCRdb under 2018. Patients chosen for sequencing had shown expansion of CD8+CD57+ cells by flow cytometry. The instrument was an Illumina HiSeq 2000. Profiling of TCR beta VDJ combinations and CDR3 sequences used genomic DNA as the template. TCRdb itself trimmed the public reads at Q25 with fastp, ran MiXCR and retained productive beta chains. Entries that share a CDR3 protein sequence are merged under the most common genes and DNA. This sample has around 150,000 distinct CDR3 sequences in its table, and 40% to 60% of those were observed once. The ten largest clones add up to more than 30% of the sample. The sequenced sample consisted of sorted CD4+, CD8+, or CD8+CD57+ T cells (not recorded which) from PBMCs. The source of these receptors is a human donor with aplastic anemia.

To note about this clonotype: A much larger clone lies one base from this, so it may be a read error. V usage is TRBV11-2 and J usage is TRBJ2-3, with TRBD2 matching over 7 bases. The CDR3 covers 15 residues. CDR1 and CDR2 from the germline V gene are SGHAT and FQNNGV. This chain's CDR3 is CTSSLLLAVTDTQYF. The CDR3 DNA sequence: TGTACCAGCAGCCTGCTGCTAGCGGTCACAGATACGCAGTATTTT. Full variable domain (rest looked up from reference TRBV11-2 and TRBJ2-3): EAGVAQSPRYKIIEKRQSVAFWCNPISGHATLYWYQQILGQGPKLLIQFQNNGVVDDSQLPKDRFSAERLKGVDSTLKIQPAKLEDSAVYLCTSSLLLAVTDTQYFGPGTRLTVL.

The chain carries TRBV7-2 and TRBJ2-1; no reliable D call. Trimming cost V 2 bases and J 9 bases, with 8 bases left between them. The CDR3 consists of 12 residues. Germline CDR1 SGHTA, CDR2 FQGNSA. The CDR3 nucleotides are TGTGCCAGCAGCTTACTAGACACTGAGCAGTTCTTC. Translation: CASSLLDTEQFF.

This clonotype was seen a few times. The rearrangement links TRBV3-1 to TRBJ2-7, with a weak D call TRBD1 (5 bases). Germline V gene sequence: CDR1 LGHDT, CDR2 YNNKEL (reference sequence). Trimming shortened V by 0 bases and J by 0 bases, and 18 bases separated the two germline ends. This CDR3 has 18 amino acids. CDR3 residues: CASSQENPRAYISYEQYF. CDR3 nucleotide sequence: TGTGCCAGCAGCCAAGAAAATCCCAGGGCTTACATCTCCTACGAGCAGTACTTC.

This rearrangement joins TRBV7-6 to TRBJ2-7; 7 nucleotides line up with TRBD1. The length of the CDR3 is 15 residues. In germline, CDR1 is SGHVS, CDR2 FNYEAQ. Losses at the gene ends were 2 bases for V and 0 bases for J; bases not matched to a gene: 4. CDR3 amino acids: CASSLKGQRSYEQYF. The CDR3 DNA follows: TGTGCCAGCAGCTTAAAGGGACAGCGCTCCTACGAGCAGTACTTC.

This clonotype was counted once. This rearrangement joins TRBV2 to TRBJ1-1; TRBD1 is a possible D gene (5 bases). CDR3 length: 13 residues. V lost 7 bases, J lost 7 bases, and 16 bases lay in between. CDR1 SNHLY and CDR2 FYNNEI come from the germline V gene. The CDR3 DNA reads as TGTGCCAGCAAGAGGATAGGGACTAATGAAGCTTTCTTT. As protein: CASKRIGTNEAFF.

This chain joins TRBV4-2 and TRBJ2-3, with D possibly being TRBD2 (6 bases). Germline-derived CDR1 and CDR2 are LGHNA and YNFKEQ. The CDR3 loop spans 16 amino acids. Trimming took off 4 bases at V and 4 bases at J, with 18 bases between the two ends. The CDR3 DNA sequence: TGTGCCAGCAGCCTGCCCGGGGGATGGGGGGCAGATACGCAGTATTTT. Its protein is CASSLPGGWGADTQYF.